One sample yielded the 3 T cell receptor beta chains listed below, sequenced in a study of T cell repertoires in cytomegalovirus infection. TCRdb redid the calling of the reads with MiXCR, one entry per CDR3 protein. The table lists about 300,000 distinct CDR3 sequences, 9.6% of them singletons. The sample consisted of PBMCs. Every receptor here comes from a human donor in good health (CMV status not recorded). Some clones in this sample may be carry-over from other donors' samples.

The genes are TRBV6-2 or TRBV6-3 and TRBJ2-3, with no clear D. V lost 6 bases, J lost 3 bases, and 16 bases lay in between. The CDR3 has 15 amino acids. CDR1 is MNHEY and CDR2 is SVGEGT in the germline V gene. The CDR3 loop is CASSPPYSRTDTQYF. The CDR3 coding sequence is TGTGCCAGCAGCCCACCCTACTCCCGGACAGATACGCAGTATTTT.

This clonotype was detected many times. The gene calls are TRBV7-2 and TRBJ2-5; D not resolved. The germline V gene has CDR1 SGHTA and CDR2 FQGNSA. V dropped 4 bases and J dropped 5 bases, with 17 bases sitting between them. The CDR3 sequence is 15 residues long. The CDR3 DNA follows: TGTGCCAGCAGCTCCTCCCCCTCGGTAGAGGAGACCCAGTACTTC. It is translated as CASSSSPSVEETQYF.

This clonotype was recorded many times. J is TRBJ2-3 and V is TRBV7-8, with 10 nucleotides matching TRBD2. With V trimmed by 6 bases and J by 4 bases, 13 bases remained unmatched. The CDR3 consists of 17 residues. From germline, CDR1 is SGHVS and CDR2 FQNEAQ. The CDR3 DNA reads as TGTGCCAGCAGATATCTAGCGGGGGCATCAGACTCAGATACGCAGTATTTT. Its translation is CASRYLAGASDSDTQYF. Using reference TRBV7-8 and TRBJ2-3 for the parts outside the CDR3, the full variable domain is GAGVSQSPRYKVAKRGQDVALRCDPISGHVSLFWYQQALGQGPEFLTYFQNEAQLDKSGLPSDRFFAERPEGSVSTLKIQRTQQEDSAVYLCASRYLAGASDSDTQYFGPGTRLTVL.